The present entry profiles one T cell receptor beta chain with its context. Its matching antigen is unknown. The source of the sample is a study of T cell repertoires in cytomegalovirus infection. Looking at the study overall: Indications of both CMV infection and matching HLA type were provided by public TCR beta signatures. Study-wide points: Within the response measured ex vivo, HLA-C-restricted CMV-specific TCR beta clonotypes were dominant.

V was shortened by 1 base and J by 5 bases, with 8 bases between the two germline ends. Germline V gene sequence: CDR1 SGHTA, CDR2 FQGTGA. The CDR3 is 13 amino acids. Using its own MiXCR run on the reads, TCRdb lists one record per CDR3 protein. The sample records about 740,000 distinct CDR3 sequences, 35% to 45% being singletons. Sequenced input: PBMCs. The V call is TRBV7-3, the J call TRBJ1-1; no firm D call. The TCR was taken from a human donor in good health (CMV status not recorded). Some clones in this sample may be carry-over from other donors' samples. CDR3 in DNA: TGTGCCAGCAGCTTAAACCTGCGGACTGAAGCTTTCTTT. It yields the protein CASSLNLRTEAFF.